This TCR beta chain appears in the sequencing data of a study of blood T cell repertoires in COVID-19. Background on the study: PBMCs, B-cell-depleted T cells, or T cells provided the cDNA or gDNA that made up the material.

Authors' processing steps: Amplified reference gene primers provided the basis for estimating nucleated cell counts. Libraries were prepared by immunoSEQ multiplex PCR; TCRdb keeps only in-frame clonotypes and omits some of them. The V and J calls and clone size were taken over from that table, and D and trimming were inferred from the DNA. Of about 130,000 clones listed, around 81% were seen once; the top ten hold about a sixth. CDR1 MDHEN and CDR2 SYDVKM come from the germline V gene. The CDR3 consists of 16 residues. V was shortened by 6 bases and J by 2 bases, with 17 bases between the two germline ends.

The rearrangement joins TRBV28 to TRBJ1-5, with a weak D call TRBD1 (6 bases). The sample was peripheral blood. The source of this sequence is a man in his thirties or forties with COVID-19, enrolled during active disease. The CDR3 here is CASRLHREGGNQPQHF. For the CDR3, the DNA is TGTGCCAGCAGGCTTCACAGGGAAGGAGGCAATCAGCCCCAGCATTTT.